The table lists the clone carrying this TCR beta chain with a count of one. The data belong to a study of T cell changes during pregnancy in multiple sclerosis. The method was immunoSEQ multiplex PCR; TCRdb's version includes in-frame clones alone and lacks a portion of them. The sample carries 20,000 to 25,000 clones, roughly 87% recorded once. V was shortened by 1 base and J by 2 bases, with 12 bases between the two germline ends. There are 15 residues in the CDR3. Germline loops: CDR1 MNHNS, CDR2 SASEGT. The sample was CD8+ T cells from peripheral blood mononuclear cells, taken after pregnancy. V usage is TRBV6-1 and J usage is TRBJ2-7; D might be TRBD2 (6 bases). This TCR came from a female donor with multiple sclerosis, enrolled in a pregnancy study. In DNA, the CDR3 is TGTGCCAGCAGTGAAGGAGCTAGCGAGACCTACGAGCAGTACTTC. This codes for CASSEGASETYEQYF.